These 5 T cell receptor beta chains were sequenced from one sample in a study of T-cell reconstitution after alpha-beta-depleted transplantation in children (dated by TCRdb to the mid-2010s). Library construction relied on PCR. Data came from an Illumina HiSeq 2500. To normalize quantification of the TCRbeta repertoire, the TCR libraries were built with molecular barcoding that relied on unique molecular identifiers. TCRdb reanalyzed the raw reads on its own, using fastp at Q25 for trimming and MiXCR for clone calling, and kept in-frame beta chains. When rows share a CDR3 protein, they turn into one entry using the most common DNA and genes. The sample table lists hundreds of thousands of distinct CDR3 sequences, about an eighth of them with a count of one. 0.79% of the sample is taken by the ten largest. The treatment or condition tag for this specimen amounts to: allogeneic hematopoietic cell transplantation with graft depleted of TCRalphabeta T cells and CD19 B cells.

The source material was PBMCs, sampled before TCRalphabeta/CD19-depleted stem cell transplant. The receptors were gathered from a girl between 2 and 10 years old with congenital amegakaryocytic thrombocytopenia, due to receive a stem cell transplant.

This clonotype was found a few times. V gene TRBV5-1 combines with J gene TRBJ2-7; 16 nucleotides agree with TRBD2. Germline loops: CDR1 SGHRS, CDR2 YFSETQ. J was trimmed by 0 bases and V by 2 bases; bases with no gene match: 11. CDR3 size: 20 residues. In DNA, the CDR3 is TGCGCCAGCAGCTTAAATCCTCCGGGACTAGCGGGAGGGTACTCCTACGAGCAGTACTTC. Protein: CASSLNPPGLAGGYSYEQYF. The full variable domain, rest sourced from reference TRBV5-1 and TRBJ2-7, is KAGVTQTPRYLIKTRGQQVTLSCSPISGHRSVSWYQQTPGQGLQFLFEYFSETQRNKGNFPGRFSGRQFSNSRSEMNVSTLELGDSALYLCASSLNPPGLAGGYSYEQYFGPGTRLTVT.

The chain joins TRBV11-2 to TRBJ2-2; 9 bases are a match to TRBD1. This CDR3 region has 16 residues. CDR1 SGHAT and CDR2 FQNNGV come from the germline V gene. Trimming cost V 0 bases and J 5 bases; bases outside gene matches: 4. The CDR3 sequence is CASSLDLQGATGELFF. As DNA, the CDR3 is TGTGCCAGCAGCTTAGATCTACAGGGGGCAACCGGGGAGCTGTTTTTT.

There are many counts of this clonotype. The chain couples TRBV20-1 to TRBJ2-3; 8 nucleotides match TRBD2. CDR1 is DFQATT, CDR2 SNEGSKA, per germline (reference sequence). The V and J ends lost 3 bases and 3 bases, in that order; junction bases with no gene match: 5. There are 14 residues in the CDR3. In DNA, the CDR3 is TGCAGTGCTAGCGGGAGGGAGGGGACAGATACGCAGTATTTT. Amino acid sequence: CSASGREGTDTQYF.

This clonotype was seen at least ten times. The V gene is TRBV29-1, the J gene TRBJ2-5; the D gene is possibly TRBD2 (5 bases). Trimming shortened V by 6 bases and J by 3 bases, and 17 bases separated the two germline ends. The germline V gene encodes CDR1 SQVTM and CDR2 ANQGSEA. This CDR3 spans 14 amino acids. CDR3 protein: CSVVPMKEEETQYF. As DNA, the CDR3 is TGCAGCGTCGTCCCTATGAAGGAGGAAGAGACCCAGTACTTC. The variable domain in full, with the rest retrieved from reference TRBV29-1 and TRBJ2-5, is SAVISQKPSRDICQRGTSLTIQCQVDSQVTMMFWYRQQPGQSLTLIATANQGSEATYESGFVIDKFPISRPNLTFSTLTVSNMSPEDSSIYLCSVVPMKEEETQYFGPGTRLLVL.

V and J are TRBV20-1 and TRBJ2-3; 12 bases map to TRBD2. CDR3 length: 13 residues. The germline CDR1 and CDR2 sequences are DFQATT and SNEGSKA (reference sequence). With 7 bases clipped from V and 4 bases from J, the junction kept 3 bases outside the gene matches. The CDR3 DNA sequence: TGCAGTGTGCTAGCGGGAGGGCCAGATACGCAGTATTTT. Translation gives CSVLAGGPDTQYF.